The 8 T cell receptor beta chains below all came from one sample that was sequenced in a study of regulatory T cells in long-lasting Graves disease. The time point was: persistent/refractory GD, antithyroid drugs over 5 years with positive TRAb. Construction of the TCR library relied on RNA isolated from PBMCs. HTBI primers from iRepertoire and Arm-PCR of CDR3 regions yielded the TCR beta libraries. TCRdb analysed the multiplex PCR reads with MiXCR anew, one entry per CDR3 protein. Here the sample spans 350,000 to 450,000 distinct CDR3 sequences, 20% being singletons. This material consisted of peripheral blood mononuclear cells (PBMCs), taken when the disease was refractory, from a patient treated with antithyroid drugs. Receptors were obtained from a female donor with Graves disease.

There are a few counts of this clonotype. The V and J genes are TRBV20-1 and TRBJ1-1, with D maybe TRBD1 (5 bases). Germline values: CDR1 DFQATT, CDR2 SNEGSKA (reference sequence). V lost 4 bases, J lost 1 base, and 13 bases lay in between. This CDR3 region has 14 residues. The CDR3 spells CSATQGLGNTEAFF. CDR3 DNA sequence: TGCAGTGCTACCCAGGGCCTGGGGAACACTGAAGCTTTCTTT.

This clonotype has a handful of counts. The V gene is TRBV7-8, the J gene TRBJ2-3, with D possibly matching TRBD2 (6 bases). Trimming took 5 bases from V and 3 from J, leaving 21 bases between them. Germline lookup yields CDR1 SGHVS and CDR2 FQNEAQ. This CDR3 region has 17 residues. The CDR3 DNA reads as TGTGCCAGCAGCCCCTGGGCTAGCGAGGCGGGGACAGATACGCAGTATTTT. Encoded protein: CASSPWASEAGTDTQYF.

J is TRBJ1-5 and V is TRBV7-9, with D perhaps matching TRBD1 (6 bases). This CDR3 has 14 amino acids. V gave up 3 bases and J gave up 4 bases, with 10 bases separating them. From germline, CDR1 is SEHNR and CDR2 FQNEAQ (reference sequence). CDR3 protein: CASSFTGLNQPQHF. The CDR3, as DNA: TGTGCCAGCAGCTTTACAGGGTTAAATCAGCCCCAGCATTTT. The variable domain in full, with the rest retrieved from reference TRBV7-9 and TRBJ1-5, is DTGVSQNPRHKITKRGQNVTFRCDPISEHNRLYWYRQTLGQGPEFLTYFQNEAQLEKSRLLSDRFSAERPKGSFSTLEIQRTEQGDSAMYLCASSFTGLNQPQHFGDGTRLSIL.

In its sample, this clonotype was seen many times. The chain combines TRBV30 with TRBJ1-5; D perhaps matches TRBD1 (5 bases). CDR3 length equals 13 residues. The V gene lost 5 bases and the J gene lost 3 bases, with 11 bases spanning the gap. CDR1 GTSNPN and CDR2 SVGIG come from the germline V gene (reference sequence). CDR3 amino acids: CAWQQGSNQPQHF. The CDR3 DNA sequence: TGTGCCTGGCAGCAGGGCTCCAATCAGCCCCAGCATTTT. The full variable domain, rest sourced from reference TRBV30 and TRBJ1-5, is SQTIHQWPATLVQPVGSPLSLECTVEGTSNPNLYWYRQAAGRGLQLLFYSVGIGQISSEVPQNLSASRPQDRQFILSSKKLLLSDSGFYLCAWQQGSNQPQHFGDGTRLSIL.

V gene TRBV10-1 combines with J gene TRBJ2-1, with D tentatively TRBD1 or TRBD2 (5 bases each). V was trimmed by 6 bases and J by 5 bases, leaving 26 bases between them. This CDR3 comprises 18 residues. Germline V CDR1 and CDR2: WNHNN, SYGVQD (reference sequence). DNA of the CDR3: TGCGCCAGCAGCCCTAGCCCTCCCGGGACGAGGCTCGACAATGAGCAGTTCTTC. Amino acids: CASSPSPPGTRLDNEQFF.

The chain couples TRBV6-5 to TRBJ2-2; no definite D call. V was shortened by 2 bases and J by 8 bases, with 6 bases between the two germline ends. The CDR3 loop spans 12 amino acids. The V gene's germline CDR1 is MNHEY and CDR2 SVGAGI. CDR3 protein: CASSYPPGELFF. Written as DNA, the CDR3 is TGTGCCAGCAGTTACCCCCCGGGGGAGCTGTTTTTT.

The chain is built from TRBV4-1 and TRBJ1-2, with D possibly matching TRBD1 (5 bases). The CDR3 sequence is 15 residues long. Per the germline V gene, CDR1 is MGHRA and CDR2 is YSYEKL. The ends were cut back, 1 base at V and 3 bases at J, with 12 bases in the middle. The CDR3 DNA is TGCGCCAGCAGCCAAGCTGAGACAGACTACTATGGCTACACCTTC. This codes for CASSQAETDYYGYTF.

This clonotype was counted many times. The J gene is TRBJ1-1, the V gene TRBV6-1; the D gene is possibly TRBD1 (5 bases). Germline CDR1 and CDR2: MNHNS and SASEGT. V gave up 11 bases and J gave up 7 bases, with 17 bases separating them. This CDR3 region has 12 residues. CDR3 bases: TGTGCCCCGGTGGGGGGTAGGGTTGAAGCTTTCTTT. It codes for CAPVGGRVEAFF.